The 23 T cell receptor beta chains below come from one sample, sequenced in a study of blood T cell repertoires in COVID-19. Assay used: immunoSEQ multiplex PCR; TCRdb lists only in-frame clones, some missing. This sample has fewer than 70,000 clones, with 80% found just once. The specimen sequenced was peripheral blood. The receptors were gathered from a man aged 25 to 40 with COVID-19, enrolled during active disease.

A single count supports this clone. This rearrangement joins TRBV7-6 to TRBJ1-4; D unclear. The V and J ends lost 5 bases and 8 bases respectively, with 9 bases between them. This CDR3 contains 12 residues. The germline gives CDR1 SGHVS, CDR2 FNYEAQ. Here the CDR3 DNA reads TGTGCCAGCAGCCGCTCGGGAGAAAAACTGTTTTTT. It translates to CASSRSGEKLFF.

The chain employs TRBV9 and TRBJ2-1; 10 positions match TRBD2. V shed 0 bases and J 6 bases; nucleotides not matched to a gene: 3. The germline CDR1 and CDR2 sequences are SGDLS and YYNGEE. The CDR3 runs 15 residues. CDR3 in DNA: TGTGCCAGCAGCGTAGCTAGCGGGGGATCCAATGAGCAGTTCTTC. As protein: CASSVASGGSNEQFF.

The chain couples TRBV7-2 to TRBJ1-1; 7 bases match TRBD1. CDR1 and CDR2 from the germline V gene are SGHTA and FQGNSA. This CDR3 spans 13 amino acids. Germline trimming cut 5 bases from V and 3 bases from J; bases unmatched to any gene: 3. CDR3 in DNA: TGTGCCAGCAGCGCACAGGGGTACACTGAAGCTTTCTTT. Its translation is CASSAQGYTEAFF.

The V call is TRBV23-1, the J call TRBJ2-7; 7 nucleotides agree with TRBD1. TRBV23-1 is filed as an ORF, its function uncertain. This CDR3 contains 15 residues. V lost 4 bases, J lost 0 bases, and 6 bases stayed unmatched. CDR3 DNA: TGCGCCAGCAGTCGACCGACAGGGAACTCCTACGAGCAGTACTTC. Residues: CASSRPTGNSYEQYF.

This clone was seen a handful of times. The chain has TRBV28 and TRBJ1-5; 7 positions agree with TRBD1. Trimming took 4 bases from V and 3 from J; bases not matched to a gene: 6. Germline values: CDR1 MDHEN, CDR2 SYDVKM. This CDR3 contains 15 residues. CDR3 DNA: TGTGCCAGCAGTTATTCCCAGGGGGTCAATCAGCCCCAGCATTTT. It translates to CASSYSQGVNQPQHF. The whole variable domain, filled in from reference TRBV28 and TRBJ1-5, reads DVKVTQSSRYLVKRTGEKVFLECVQDMDHENMFWYRQDPGLGLRLIYFSYDVKMKEKGDIPEGYSVSREKKERFSLILESASTNQTSMYLCASSYSQGVNQPQHFGDGTRLSIL.

The V call is TRBV24-1, the J call TRBJ2-1; D gene ambiguous. This CDR3 is built from 14 residues. The V end was cut by 0 bases, the J end by 10 bases, with 12 bases between. In germline, CDR1 is KGHDR, CDR2 SFDVKD. CDR3 sequence: CATSDLRSGFEQFF. CDR3 bases: TGTGCCACCAGTGATTTGCGTTCAGGTTTCGAGCAGTTCTTC.

The gene calls are TRBV5-6 and TRBJ2-1; 9 bases agree with TRBD2. CDR1 is SGHDT and CDR2 is YYEEEE in the germline V gene. The CDR3 extends over 16 amino acids. Germline trimming cut 0 bases from V and 0 bases from J; bases unmatched to any gene: 1. The CDR3 region has the DNA TGTGCCAGCAGCTTGGGAGCGGGAGGCTCCTACAATGAGCAGTTCTTC. Protein product: CASSLGAGGSYNEQFF.

The CDR3 spells CASSSTPGNTIYF. DNA of the CDR3: TGTGCCAGTAGTAGCACACCTGGAAACACCATATATTTT. The genes are TRBV19 and TRBJ1-3; the D is unclear. The ends were cut back, 4 bases at V and 2 bases at J, with 6 bases in the middle. The CDR3 sequence is 13 residues long. Germline values: CDR1 LNHDA, CDR2 SQIVND (reference sequence).

The gene calls are TRBV11-3 and TRBJ1-5; D gene unclear. The CDR3 sequence is 17 residues long. From germline, CDR1 is SGHNT and CDR2 YENEEA. Trimming took off 0 bases at V and 0 bases at J, with 12 bases between the two ends. The CDR3 nucleotides read TGTGCCAGCAGCTTAGATCTAGGCCGATATAGCAATCAGCCCCAGCATTTT. This encodes CASSLDLGRYSNQPQHF. Looking up the rest from reference TRBV11-3 and TRBJ1-5 gives the full variable domain: EAGVVQSPRYKIIEKKQPVAFWCNPISGHNTLYWYLQNLGQGPELLIRYENEEAVDDSQLPKDRFSAERLKGVDSTLKIQPAELGDSAVYLCASSLDLGRYSNQPQHFGDGTRLSIL.

The J gene is TRBJ2-2, the V gene TRBV29-1; D is undetermined. Germline CDR1 reads SQVTM; CDR2 reads ANQGSEA. Trimming took off 6 bases at V and 3 bases at J, with 14 bases between the two ends. The CDR3 spans 14 residues. This CDR3 is CSVYEESDTGELFF. The CDR3 coding sequence is TGCAGCGTATATGAGGAATCGGACACCGGGGAGCTGTTTTTT.

This clone was seen a handful of times. V is TRBV28 and J is TRBJ2-5, with TRBD1 as a possible D gene (6 bases). Germline V CDR1 and CDR2: MDHEN, SYDVKM. The CDR3 contains 15 residues. V shed 9 bases and J shed 4 bases, with 21 bases lying between them. Here the CDR3 DNA reads TGTGCCAGTTGGGGTGGTCAAGAAGGGGGAGAGACCCAGTACTTC. Its translation: CASWGGQEGGETQYF. The variable domain in full, with the rest retrieved from reference TRBV28 and TRBJ2-5, is DVKVTQSSRYLVKRTGEKVFLECVQDMDHENMFWYRQDPGLGLRLIYFSYDVKMKEKGDIPEGYSVSREKKERFSLILESASTNQTSMYLCASWGGQEGGETQYFGPGTRLLVL.

This clone was recorded only once. This chain joins TRBV9 and TRBJ2-3; 9 nucleotides align to TRBD2. The CDR3 contains 15 residues. The trim removed 5 bases at V and 8 bases at J, leaving 12 bases unmatched. Germline lookup yields CDR1 SGDLS and CDR2 YYNGEE. As DNA, the CDR3 is TGTGCCAGCAGTGGGCTAGCGGGGCCCCACGGTACGCAGTATTTT. Its translation: CASSGLAGPHGTQYF.

This chain uses TRBV28 with TRBJ2-5, with a weak D call TRBD2 (7 bases). CDR3 size: 14 residues. Trimming cost V 5 bases and J 5 bases, with 15 bases left between them. Germline loops: CDR1 MDHEN, CDR2 SYDVKM. CDR3 in DNA: TGTGCCAGCAGTACCGGGGGGCGGAGGGAGACCCAGTACTTC. Translating it yields CASSTGGRRETQYF.

This clone appeared a few times. J is TRBJ2-3 and V is TRBV5-5; 10 positions match TRBD2. Germline trimming cut 4 bases from V and 4 bases from J; bases unmatched to any gene: 9. This CDR3 is built from 16 residues. Germline-derived CDR1 and CDR2 are SGHKS and YYEKEE (reference sequence). The CDR3 sequence: CASSLGAGTSADTQYF. The CDR3 coding sequence is TGTGCCAGCAGCCTGGGAGCCGGGACTAGCGCAGATACGCAGTATTTT. The variable domain in full, with the rest retrieved from reference TRBV5-5 and TRBJ2-3, is DAGVTQSPTHLIKTRGQQVTLRCSPISGHKSVSWYQQVLGQGPQFIFQYYEKEERGRGNFPDRFSARQFPNYSSELNVNALLLGDSALYLCASSLGAGTSADTQYFGPGTRLTVL.

The rearrangement joins TRBV11-3 to TRBJ2-7; D might be TRBD2 (6 bases). Per germline, CDR1 SGHNT and CDR2 YENEEA. The CDR3 consists of 13 residues. Trimming stripped 8 bases from V and 1 base from J, with 12 bases between. In DNA, the CDR3 is TGTGCCAGCCGAGGACGGGGGTCCTACGAGCAGTACTTC. Its translation is CASRGRGSYEQYF.

The J gene is TRBJ1-6, the V gene TRBV7-9, with TRBD1 matching 9 bases. Trimming took 4 bases from V and 7 from J; bases not matched to a gene: 5. The CDR3 covers 15 residues. Germline V gives CDR1 SEHNR, CDR2 FQNEAQ (reference sequence). CDR3 sequence (DNA): TGTGCCAGCAGCTCCCCGGGACAGGGAAATTCACCCCTCCACTTT. Amino acids: CASSSPGQGNSPLHF.

This rearrangement joins TRBV24-1 to TRBJ1-1, with 8 nucleotides matching TRBD1. Germline V gene lookup returns CDR1 KGHDR and CDR2 SFDVKD. V was clipped by 10 bases and J by 0 bases; unmatched bases: 3. The CDR3 extends over 13 amino acids. The CDR3 here is CATGTGLNTEAFF. In DNA form, the CDR3 reads TGTGCCACGGGGACAGGCTTGAACACTGAAGCTTTCTTT.

The chain's CDR3 is CASSFQTGGYYGYTF. CDR3 in DNA: TGTGCCAGCAGTTTCCAGACAGGGGGCTACTATGGCTACACCTTC. V usage is TRBV28 and J usage is TRBJ1-2; 10 bases agree with TRBD1. CDR3 length: 15 amino acids. The V segment lost 3 bases and the J segment 3 bases; nucleotides outside the gene matches: 4. Germline V gene data show CDR1 as MDHEN and CDR2 as SYDVKM.

Written as DNA, the CDR3 is TGTGCCAGCAGCCCGAGCGGGAACAATGAGCAGTTCTTC. Protein sequence: CASSPSGNNEQFF. The rearrangement links TRBV7-2 to TRBJ2-1, with 7 bases identical to TRBD2. The CDR3 has 13 amino acids. Trimming cost V 5 bases and J 5 bases; bases outside gene matches: 3. CDR1 SGHTA and CDR2 FQGNSA come from the germline V gene.

In its sample, this clone was seen a few times. The chain links TRBV11-3 to TRBJ2-5; 10 bases align to TRBD1. V trimming: 5 bases; J trimming: 5 bases; junction bases outside the gene matches: 5. Germline V gene sequence: CDR1 SGHNT, CDR2 YENEEA. CDR3 length: 14 residues. The CDR3 spells CASSRQGAGETQYF. CDR3 coding DNA: TGTGCCAGCAGCCGACAGGGGGCGGGGGAGACCCAGTACTTC.

The CDR3 bases are TGTGCCAGCAGTTCCTCGGGAGGGGCCCACGAGCAGTACTTC. Translated: CASSSSGGAHEQYF. This sequence joins TRBV28 and TRBJ2-7, with 8 nucleotides matching TRBD2. This CDR3 is built from 14 residues. The germline V gene has CDR1 MDHEN and CDR2 SYDVKM. V was clipped by 4 bases and J by 5 bases; unmatched bases: 7. The whole variable domain, remainder taken from reference TRBV28 and TRBJ2-7, is DVKVTQSSRYLVKRTGEKVFLECVQDMDHENMFWYRQDPGLGLRLIYFSYDVKMKEKGDIPEGYSVSREKKERFSLILESASTNQTSMYLCASSSSGGAHEQYFGPGTRLTVT.

On this clone itself: Other DNA sequences from this sample encode an identical CDR3 as well. This chain connects TRBV29-1 to TRBJ2-7, with TRBD2 identical over 8 bases. In germline, CDR1 is SQVTM, CDR2 ANQGSEA. The CDR3 covers 16 residues. The V segment lost 4 bases and the J segment 1 base; nucleotides outside the gene matches: 12. CDR3 amino acids: CSVGGSGGGLSYEQYF. The CDR3 region has the DNA TGCAGCGTTGGGGGGTCGGGGGGGGGTTTGTCCTACGAGCAGTACTTC.

The genes are TRBV4-2 and TRBJ2-5, with 8 bases identical to TRBD2. Germline V lookup: CDR1 LGHNA, CDR2 YNFKEQ. V lost 0 bases and J lost 5; bases outside the gene matches: 11. The CDR3 loop spans 17 amino acids. CDR3 sequence reads: CASSQDIGGGRAETQYF. The DNA for the CDR3 is TGTGCCAGCAGCCAAGATATCGGGGGGGGCCGAGCCGAGACCCAGTACTTC.